This T cell receptor beta chain was sequenced during a study of blood T cell repertoires in COVID-19. Study details: Nucleic acid was either cDNA or gDNA, and it came from T cells, B-cell-depleted T cells, or PBMCs.

The data were produced by immunoSEQ multiplex PCR, yet TCRdb's version contains in-frame clones alone and is incomplete. The sample records some 120,000 clones, about 70% being singletons. V lost 5 bases, J lost 7 bases, and 9 bases lay in between. This CDR3 has 12 residues. Germline assignment: CDR1 MNHNY and CDR2 SVGAGI (reference sequence). The V call is TRBV6-6, the J call TRBJ1-5; tentatively, D is TRBD1 (5 bases). This receptor was identified in a man aged 55 to 69 with acute or convalescent COVID-19. The sample consisted of peripheral blood. CDR3 nucleotide sequence: TGTGCCAGCAGTCCCGGGGGGCAGCCCCAGCATTTT. This encodes CASSPGGQPQHF.